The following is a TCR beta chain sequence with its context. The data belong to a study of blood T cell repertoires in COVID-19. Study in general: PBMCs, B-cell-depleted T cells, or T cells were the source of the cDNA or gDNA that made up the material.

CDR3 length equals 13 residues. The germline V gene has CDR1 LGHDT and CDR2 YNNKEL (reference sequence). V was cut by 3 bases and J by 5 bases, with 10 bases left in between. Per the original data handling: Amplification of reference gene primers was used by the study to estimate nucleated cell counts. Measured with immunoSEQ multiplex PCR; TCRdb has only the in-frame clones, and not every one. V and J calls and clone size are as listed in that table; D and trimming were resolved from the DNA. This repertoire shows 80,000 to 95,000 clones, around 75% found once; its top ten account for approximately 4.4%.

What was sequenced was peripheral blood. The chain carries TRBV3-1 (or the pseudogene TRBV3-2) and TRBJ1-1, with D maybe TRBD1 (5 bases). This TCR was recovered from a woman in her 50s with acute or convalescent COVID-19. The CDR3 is CASSQGGSTEAFF. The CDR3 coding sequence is TGTGCCAGCAGCCAGGGGGGGTCAACTGAAGCTTTCTTT.